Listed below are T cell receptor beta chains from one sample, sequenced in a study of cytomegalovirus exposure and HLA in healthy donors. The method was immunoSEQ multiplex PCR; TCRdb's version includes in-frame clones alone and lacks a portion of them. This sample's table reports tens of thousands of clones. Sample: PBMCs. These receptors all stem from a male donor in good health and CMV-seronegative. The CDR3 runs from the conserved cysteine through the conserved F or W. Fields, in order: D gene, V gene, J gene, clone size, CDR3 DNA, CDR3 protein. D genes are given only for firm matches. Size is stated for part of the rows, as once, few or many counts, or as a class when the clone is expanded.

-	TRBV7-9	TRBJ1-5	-	TGTGCCAGCAGCCTCCAGGAAAATCAGCCCCAGCATTTT	CASSLQENQPQHF
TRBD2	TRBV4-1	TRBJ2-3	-	TGCGCCAGCCCCGGTTCCGTATTCCTGGGAGGGGAGCCAGATACGCAGTATTTT	CASPGSVFLGGEPDTQYF
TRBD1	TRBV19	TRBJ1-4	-	TGTGCCAGTAGTATTCTCACAGGGGGTAATGAAAAACTGTTTTTT	CASSILTGGNEKLFF
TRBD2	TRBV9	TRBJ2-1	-	TGTGCCAGCAGCGCCGGGCGGGGGGGGAGTCGGTACAATGAGCAGTTCTTC	CASSAGRGGSRYNEQFF
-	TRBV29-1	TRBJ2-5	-	TGCAGCGTAGAAGTGACAGGCCCAGAGACCCAGTACTTC	CSVEVTGPETQYF
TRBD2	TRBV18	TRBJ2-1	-	TGTGCCAGCTCACCACAGCGGGGTTACAATGAGCAGTTCTTC	CASSPQRGYNEQFF
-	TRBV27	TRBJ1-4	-	TGTGCCAGCGGCAGGGCGACGGCAACTAATGAAAAACTGTTTTTT	CASGRATATNEKLFF
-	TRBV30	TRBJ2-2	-	TGTGCCTGTCCAGGTTACGGGGAGCTGTTTTTT	CACPGYGELFF
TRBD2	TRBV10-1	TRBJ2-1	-	TGCGCCAGCAGTGGAGCGGGAAGTTACAATGAGCAGTTCTTC	CASSGAGSYNEQFF
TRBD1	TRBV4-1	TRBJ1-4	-	TGCGCCAGCAGCCAAGAGGGAGGACAGGGGGCGCAGAAACTGTTTTTT	CASSQEGGQGAQKLFF
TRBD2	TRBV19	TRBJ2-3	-	TGTGCCAGTAGTATGTTGTTAGGACTAGCGGTCACAGATACGCAGTATTTT	CASSMLLGLAVTDTQYF
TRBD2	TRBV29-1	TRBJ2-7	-	TGCAGCGTTAAACTTGTCCCGGGACTAGCGGGAGCTACTTCAGTGAGCCTCTACGAGCAGTACTTC	CSVKLVPGLAGATSVSLYEQYF
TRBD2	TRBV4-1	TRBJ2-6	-	TGCGCCAGCAGCCGATTGTTGCGGGGGGCCTCCTGGGCCAACGTCCTGACTTTC	CASSRLLRGASWANVLTF
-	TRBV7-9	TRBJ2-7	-	TGTGCCAGCAGCCCCTCTTTCAGTCCCTACGAGCAGTACTTC	CASSPSFSPYEQYF
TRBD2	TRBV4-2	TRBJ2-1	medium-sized	TGTGCCAGCAGCCAATCGGGACTAGAGGGTTACAATGAGCAGTTCTTC	CASSQSGLEGYNEQFF
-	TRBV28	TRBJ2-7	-	TGTGCCAGCAGCTTACCGGGGATGGCCTACGAGCAGTACTTC	CASSLPGMAYEQYF
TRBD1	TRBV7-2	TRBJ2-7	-	TGTGCCAGCAGCTTGTCCGGGACAGGGATATACGAGCAGTACTTC	CASSLSGTGIYEQYF
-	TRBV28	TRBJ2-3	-	TGTGCCAGCGGTGAAGCTACAGATACGCAGTATTTT	CASGEATDTQYF
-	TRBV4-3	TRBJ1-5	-	TGCGCCAGCAGCCAAGACCTTGCGGTTCAGCCCCAGCATTTT	CASSQDLAVQPQHF
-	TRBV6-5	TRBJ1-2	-	TGTGCCAGCAGTGACTCCAGCAGGGGTTATGGCTACACCTTC	CASSDSSRGYGYTF
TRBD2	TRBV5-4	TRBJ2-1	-	TGTGCCAGCAGCTTGGGGACTAGCGGGAGGGCGGGATACAATGAGCAGTTCTTC	CASSLGTSGRAGYNEQFF
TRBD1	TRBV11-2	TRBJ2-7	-	TGTGCCAGCAGGGGACAGGGGGGATCCTACGAGCAGTACTTC	CASRGQGGSYEQYF
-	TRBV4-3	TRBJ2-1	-	TGCGCCAGCAGCCAAGAAGCGTTCAATGAGCAGTTCTTC	CASSQEAFNEQFF
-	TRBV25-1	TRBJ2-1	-	TGTGCCAGCAGAGGGACCAAAGGGAGGATCAATGAGCAGTTCTTC	CASRGTKGRINEQFF
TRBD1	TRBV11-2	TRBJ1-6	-	TGTGCCATCTTACAGGGGGCAGGTTCACCCCTCCACTTT	CAILQGAGSPLHF
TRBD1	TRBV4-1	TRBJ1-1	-	TGCGCCAGCAGCCAGACAGGGGGCGCAGGGACTGAAGCTTTCTTT	CASSQTGGAGTEAFF
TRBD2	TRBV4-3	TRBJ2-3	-	TGCGCCAGCAGCCAAGATATCCAGCGGGAGACCGATACGCAGTATTTT	CASSQDIQRETDTQYF
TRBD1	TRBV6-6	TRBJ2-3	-	TGTGCCAGCAGACCCGGGACAGGGCGAGGCACAGATACGCAGTATTTT	CASRPGTGRGTDTQYF
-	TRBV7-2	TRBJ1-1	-	TGTGCCAGCAGCTTAGTCTCAATACAGAACACTGAAGCTTTCTTT	CASSLVSIQNTEAFF
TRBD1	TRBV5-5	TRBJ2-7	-	TGTGCCAGCAGCTTGGCCCCGACAGGGGGGTCCTACGAGCAGTACTTC	CASSLAPTGGSYEQYF
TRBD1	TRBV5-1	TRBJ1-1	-	TGCGCCAGCAGCGACAGGGGTAGGCGAACTGAAGCTTTCTTT	CASSDRGRRTEAFF
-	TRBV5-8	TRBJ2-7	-	TGTGCCAGCAACACAGGGCTCGAGCAGTACTTC	CASNTGLEQYF
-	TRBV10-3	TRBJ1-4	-	TGTGCCATCAGTGAGTCTGCGGGACGTGAAAAACTGTTTTTT	CAISESAGREKLFF
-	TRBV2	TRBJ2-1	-	TGTGCCAGCAGTGATGACGGCGAGGATGAGCAGTTCTTC	CASSDDGEDEQFF
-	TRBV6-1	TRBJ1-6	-	TGTGCCAGCAGTCTCCGTAATTCACCCCTCCACTTT	CASSLRNSPLHF
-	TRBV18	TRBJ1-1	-	TGTGCCAGCTCACCCGACAGGTCCACTGAAGCTTTCTTT	CASSPDRSTEAFF
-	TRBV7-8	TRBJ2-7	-	TGTGCCAGCAGCTTAGCGCCGGGAGACCTCTACGAGCAGTACTTC	CASSLAPGDLYEQYF
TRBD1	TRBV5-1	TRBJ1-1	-	TGCGCCAGCAGCCCCGGTGGTACAGGGGGAGCTTTCTTT	CASSPGGTGGAFF
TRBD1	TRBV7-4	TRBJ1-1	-	TGTGCCAGCAGCCCTCGAGGGGGCTGGACTGAAGCTTTCTTT	CASSPRGGWTEAFF
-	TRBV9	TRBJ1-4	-	TGTGCCAGCAGCGTAGCTACGTCAGGGGTAGGATCAGGCGAAAAACTGTTTTTT	CASSVATSGVGSGEKLFF
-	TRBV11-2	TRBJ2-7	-	TGTGCCAGCAGCGGGAGATCCTACGAGCAGTACTTC	CASSGRSYEQYF
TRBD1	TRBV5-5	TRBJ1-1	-	TGTGCCAGCAGCTTACAGGGGTACACTGAAGCTTTCTTT	CASSLQGYTEAFF
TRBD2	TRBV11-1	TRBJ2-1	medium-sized	TGTGCCAGCAGCTCGGGACTAGGAGACTACAATGAGCAGTTCTTC	CASSSGLGDYNEQFF
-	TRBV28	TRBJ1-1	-	TGTGCCACCCAGCGGGGCGCCACTGAAGCTTTCTTT	CATQRGATEAFF
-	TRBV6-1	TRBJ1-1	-	TGTGCCAGCAGTGAAGCCGTCGGAGCTTTCTTT	CASSEAVGAFF
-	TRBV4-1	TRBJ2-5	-	TGCGCCAGCAGCCCAGGGGACGAGACCCAGTACTTC	CASSPGDETQYF
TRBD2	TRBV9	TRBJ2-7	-	TGTGCCAGCAGCTCAAGACTAGCGGGAGGGCCGTACGAGCAGTACTTC	CASSSRLAGGPYEQYF
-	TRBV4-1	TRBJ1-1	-	TGCGCCAGCAGCCCCCTCGGACTGACTGAAGCTTTCTTT	CASSPLGLTEAFF
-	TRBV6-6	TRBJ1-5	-	TGTGCCAGCAGTTACTCGATGGGGGGATGGAATCAGCCCCAGCATTTT	CASSYSMGGWNQPQHF
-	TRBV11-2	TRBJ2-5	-	TGTGCCAGCAGCCCCCGGGTAGGCCGGTTAGTGGAGACCCAGTACTTC	CASSPRVGRLVETQYF
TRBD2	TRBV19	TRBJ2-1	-	TGTGCCAGCGGGGGGGGCTACCAGAATGAGCAGTTCTTC	CASGGGYQNEQFF
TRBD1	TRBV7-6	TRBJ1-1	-	TGTGCCAGCAGCCCCGGGACAGGGGCCGGAGGGACTGAAGCTTTCTTT	CASSPGTGAGGTEAFF
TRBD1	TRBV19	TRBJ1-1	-	TGTGCCAGTAGTGACCTCCGACAGGGTAACACTGAAGCTTTCTTT	CASSDLRQGNTEAFF